This TCR beta chain was recovered during a study of blood T cell repertoires in COVID-19 (TCRdb year 2020). Background for the entire study: Samples covering the acute and convalescent phases of COVID-19 were provided by collaborators in the United States, Italy and Spain. The material from the prospective study consisted of cDNA or gDNA derived from T cells, B-cell-depleted T cells, or PBMCs. Deeply sampled blood TCRbeta repertoires from subjects exposed to, actively infected with, or recovered from COVID-19 were included in the dataset. The repertoires were released in a freely available public database intended as a resource for research on the immune response to SARS-CoV-2. Samples were obtained from the ongoing ImmuneRACE study (first 160 participants) and from 1,200 or so subjects provided by 6 global collaborators. A de-identified subject ID, COVID-19 status, age in years and sex were almost always included in the sample metadata. HLA class I and class II types, where available, came from metadata supplied by the sample provider rather than from assay-based typing. Study-wide conclusions, independent of this receptor: How much clinical and demographic metadata was included differed by source and by participant, and the metadata was provided uncurated.

Counted from cysteine to phenylalanine, this CDR3 has 15 amino acids. Only CDR3 DNA remains: 45 bases, in frame from the first base. At the junction V is shortened by 0 bases and J by 8 bases, with 14 bases in between. CDR1 and CDR2 were assigned from the germline V gene (reference sequence) as GTSNPN and SVGIG. TCRbeta CDR3 regions were amplified from genomic DNA using the immunoSEQ Assay, a bias-controlled multiplex PCR. On the study's bioinformatics: The number of nucleated cells in each sample was estimated by amplification of reference gene primers within the assay. To quantify the absolute abundance of each unique TCRbeta CDR3 rearrangement, sequence reads were collapsed and filtered. For each sample, productive Simpson clonality was calculated as the square root of Simpson's diversity index across productive rearrangements. Entries here come from immuneACCESS through TCRdb and include only in-frame sequences with V and J called. Some clones fail to appear in such tables; in the studies checked, an unresolved V gene covers under half of the shortfall, and the cause of the remainder is unknown. Clone size and V and J calls were adopted from that table, with D and trimming inferred from the DNA. Within this sample are 270,000 or so clones, with around 85% of them counted one time only. The ten largest clones capture approximately 1.5% of the sample.

As to this clone: Its target antigen remains unknown. There are no base qualities to consult, and no much larger clone falls within one base.

In Seattle, one collaborating source enrolled patients while the infection was active and tracked those patients longitudinally over the course of disease. Each collaborating institution followed its own protocols to collect whole blood in K2EDTA tubes. For TCRbeta analysis, collaborator samples were shipped as frozen whole blood, as isolated PBMCs, or as DNA extracted from either sample type. The rearrangement joined TRBV30 to TRBJ1-6; matching of 6 bases hints at TRBD1 as the D gene. This TCR came from a human donor with COVID-19, enrolled during active disease. The donor label of this sample is uncertain. Source material: peripheral blood. The CDR3 here reads CAWSVIKTGYSPLHF. The DNA is as follows: TGTGCCTGGAGTGTAATTAAGACAGGTTATTCACCCCTCCACTTT.